This entry concerns a single TCR beta chain. Its antigen is as yet unknown. A junction end diverges from the germline sequence, so it may reflect a read error. Generated by immunoSEQ multiplex PCR, the TCRdb table keeps only in-frame clones and is missing some. The sample holds 450,000 to 500,000 clones, approximately 78% seen once. This entry comes from a study of shared clonotypes between healthy human individuals. Overall study results and limits: Only blood was sampled; tissue repertoires likely differ.

All of the donors resided in Nashville, Tennessee, and each was a Caucasian adult. The CDR3 is 13 amino acids. Germline-derived CDR1 and CDR2 are SSHAT and FNYEAQ (reference sequence). The sequence was obtained from a woman in her 40s in good health. Some clones in this sample may be carry-over from other donors' samples. Material: PBMCs. This chain links TRBV7-7 with TRBJ2-7; D not resolved. The DNA for the CDR3 is TGTGCCAGCAGCTTCGGATTACTGTACGGGCAGTACTTC. This sequence encodes CASSFGLLYGQYF.